This T cell receptor (beta chain) was captured by sequencing in a study of blood T cell repertoires in COVID-19. Across the whole study: Acute-phase and convalescent COVID-19 samples originated in the United States, Italy and Spain.

Germline CDR1 reads SGHTS; CDR2 reads YDEGEE. V lost 2 bases, J lost 0 bases, and 6 bases lay in between. The CDR3 is made up of 15 amino acids. Original processing methods: Scientists estimated how many nucleated cells there were by amplifying reference gene primers. The table came from immunoSEQ multiplex PCR; TCRdb's copy has only in-frame clones and leaves some out. That table supplies the V and J calls and clone size; D and trimming were determined from the DNA. Of approximately 46,000 clones listed, approximately 87% are singletons. The chain couples TRBV5-8 to TRBJ1-6; the D is unclear. The sample was peripheral blood. The TCR comes from a human donor in a cohort sampled during active COVID-19. CDR3 sequence: CASSFSSSYNSPLHF. The CDR3 DNA follows: TGTGCCAGCAGCTTTTCCAGCTCCTATAATTCACCCCTCCACTTT.